This is a list of T cell receptor beta chains from one sample in a study of control samples from healthy donors and cancer patients. This table comes from immunoSEQ multiplex PCR, and its TCRdb copy is limited to in-frame clones, with some not included. The sample holds 90,000 to 130,000 clones, around nine tenths seen once. The sample comprised PBMCs. The receptors come from a woman between 55 and 75 years old with lung cancer. CDR3s include the opening cysteine and the closing phenylalanine or tryptophan. A D gene is named only where the DNA matches it firmly. A clone size is listed for some rows: how often the clone was seen (once, few, many), or a class if it is expanded.

j_gene	v_gene	abundance	d_gene	CDR3nt	CDR3aa
TRBJ2-7	TRBV4-1	.	.	TGCGCCAGCAGCCAGGGGAGTCCCGGGGGCTACGAGCAGTACTTC	CASSQGSPGGYEQYF
TRBJ2-7	TRBV7-9	.	TRBD1	TGTGCCAGCAGCTTAGCGGTGGGGACAGACTACGAGCAGTACTTC	CASSLAVGTDYEQYF
TRBJ2-5	TRBV30	.	.	TGTGCCTGGAGGGACCCTCTCGCTTTCGGGGAGACCCAGTACTTC	CAWRDPLAFGETQYF
TRBJ2-5	TRBV9	.	TRBD1	TGTGCCAGCAGCGTAGCGAAGGGGCAGGGGGCAGTAAGAGAGACCCAGTACTTC	CASSVAKGQGAVRETQYF
TRBJ1-1	TRBV18	.	.	TGTGCCAGCTCTGGGGCAGGGGTGGATACTGAAGCTTTCTTT	CASSGAGVDTEAFF
TRBJ1-3	TRBV19	once	.	TGTGCCAGTAGTTCACCCCAGAGGACTGGAAACACCATATATTTT	CASSSPQRTGNTIYF
TRBJ2-7	TRBV6-5	.	.	TGTGCCAGCAGTTACTCAGGACAGACCTACGAGCAGTACTTC	CASSYSGQTYEQYF
TRBJ2-1	TRBV6-2/TRBV6-3	once	.	TGTGCCAGCAGTTTCAGGAGGGGGTGGTATGAGCAGTTCTTC	CASSFRRGWYEQFF
TRBJ2-5	TRBV4-2	.	.	TGTGCCAGCAGCCAAGACTTACTTCGTAAAGAGACCCAGTACTTC	CASSQDLLRKETQYF
TRBJ1-2	TRBV12-3/TRBV12-4	.	.	TGTGCCAGCAGTTTGGAAGGGACCTATGGCTACACCTTC	CASSLEGTYGYTF
TRBJ1-2	TRBV7-9	.	.	TGTGCCAGCAGCTCCCCCGCGACAGCTGGGAATGGCTACACCTTC	CASSSPATAGNGYTF
TRBJ2-1	TRBV7-9	.	TRBD2	TGTGCCAGCAGCTCAACCAGCGGGAGCGGTTACAATGAGCAGTTCTTC	CASSSTSGSGYNEQFF
TRBJ1-5	TRBV7-9	.	.	TGTGCCAGCAGCTTAGCACAGGGACCGTATAGCAATCAGCCCCAGCATTTT	CASSLAQGPYSNQPQHF
TRBJ1-3	TRBV5-4	once	.	TGTGCCAGCAGGCAAGACCGGTCTGGAAACACCATATATTTT	CASRQDRSGNTIYF
TRBJ1-5	TRBV18	.	.	TGTGCCAGCTCACCAGTAGAAGAAGGTCATCAGCCCCAGCATTTT	CASSPVEEGHQPQHF
TRBJ1-4	TRBV5-1	.	TRBD1	TGCGCCAGCAGCTCGGGACAGGCCCAGTCTAATGAAAAACTGTTTTTT	CASSSGQAQSNEKLFF
TRBJ1-1	TRBV2	.	.	TGTGCCAGCAGTGACAGGGTGAACACTGAAGCTTTCTTT	CASSDRVNTEAFF
TRBJ1-2	TRBV19	.	.	TGTGCCAGTAGGCTCCGCCGGGACGGAGATGGCTACACCTTC	CASRLRRDGDGYTF
TRBJ1-1	TRBV21-1	.	.	TGTGCCAGCAGCAAAAAGGACAGGGGATCCCCCTGTGAAGCTTTCTTT	CASSKKDRGSPCEAFF
TRBJ1-2	TRBV6-6	.	.	TGTGCCAGCAGTTCGGACCCATATGGCTACACCTTC	CASSSDPYGYTF
TRBJ2-3	TRBV19	.	.	TGTGCCAGTAGTCCAAGCACAGATACGCAGTATTTT	CASSPSTDTQYF
TRBJ1-2	TRBV30	once	.	TGTGCCTGGAGTGTCATTGTCAGGGACGACCTGGACTATGGCTACACCTTC	CAWSVIVRDDLDYGYTF
TRBJ1-5	TRBV30	.	.	TGTGCCTGGAATGGAGGGAGCAATCAGCCCCAGCATTTT	CAWNGGSNQPQHF
TRBJ1-5	TRBV2	.	.	TGTGCCAGCTGTCCCGCGAATAGCAATCAGCCCCAGCATTTT	CASCPANSNQPQHF
TRBJ2-2	TRBV19	.	.	TGTGCCAGTAGTTTCACCCGGACAGAGACCGGGGAGCTGTTTTTT	CASSFTRTETGELFF
TRBJ1-2	TRBV28	.	TRBD1	TGTGCCAGCAGTTTGACAGGGAGGTGGAGCTATGGCTACACCTTC	CASSLTGRWSYGYTF
TRBJ2-1	TRBV12-5	once	.	TGTGCTAGTGGTTTGGACAGCTCCTACAATGAGCAGTTCTTC	CASGLDSSYNEQFF
TRBJ2-5	TRBV4-3	once	.	TGCGCCAGCAGCCAAGTACCGCAGGGGCAGGCGTACCAAGAGACCCAGTACTTC	CASSQVPQGQAYQETQYF
TRBJ1-2	TRBV6-2/TRBV6-3	few	.	TGTGCCAGCAGTTACTCGACAGCACTTGGCTACACCTTC	CASSYSTALGYTF
TRBJ2-7	TRBV6-5	.	.	TGTGCCAGCGGACAGACCTCCTACGAGCAGTACTTC	CASGQTSYEQYF
TRBJ1-4	TRBV18	.	TRBD1	TGTGCCAGCTCATTCGGGACAGGGGTCGACAGGAATGAAAAACTGTTTTTT	CASSFGTGVDRNEKLFF
TRBJ2-2	TRBV6-1	.	.	TGTGCCAGCAGTGAAGCGCTCTGGGAATCCGGGGAGCTGTTTTTT	CASSEALWESGELFF
TRBJ2-1	TRBV6-4	.	.	TGTGCCAGCAGTGCCTCGACTACCACCTGGAATGAGCAGTTCTTC	CASSASTTTWNEQFF
TRBJ1-5	TRBV30	.	.	TGTGCCTGGGATCTAGACAGGACCAATCAGCCCCAGCATTTT	CAWDLDRTNQPQHF
TRBJ1-1	TRBV30	.	TRBD1	TGTGCCTGGAGTGTGACAGGGAGCACTGAAGCTTTCTTT	CAWSVTGSTEAFF
TRBJ1-1	TRBV6-5	.	.	TGTGCCAGCACGCCCGGGACAACGAACACTGAAGCTTTCTTT	CASTPGTTNTEAFF
TRBJ2-5	TRBV5-6	.	.	TGTGCCAGCAGCTTGGTCGGAGGGGGCTATGAGACCCAGTACTTC	CASSLVGGGYETQYF
TRBJ1-2	TRBV28	.	.	TGTGCCAGCACCAACCCCGCGCAGGGCCTCTTTGGCTACACCTTC	CASTNPAQGLFGYTF
TRBJ1-1	TRBV11-3	.	.	TGTGCCAGCAGCTTAAACGGAGACACTGAAGCTTTCTTT	CASSLNGDTEAFF
TRBJ2-1	TRBV19	.	TRBD2	TGTGCCAGTAGTATCCGAGGGACTAGCTATGAGCAGTTCTTC	CASSIRGTSYEQFF
TRBJ2-7	TRBV11-2	.	.	TGTGCCAGCAGCAAAAACAGGCAGGGGACCTCCTCTTCCTACGAGCAGTACTTC	CASSKNRQGTSSSYEQYF
TRBJ1-4	TRBV6-5	.	TRBD1	TGTGCCAGCAGGGGGGACAGGGTTAATGAAAAACTGTTTTTT	CASRGDRVNEKLFF
TRBJ2-5	TRBV25-1	.	TRBD2	TGTGCCAGCGGGCCCCTAGCGGGGGGTGAAGAGACCCAGTACTTC	CASGPLAGGEETQYF
TRBJ1-2	TRBV19	.	.	TGTGCCAGTAGTGGGGTCCGCTATGGCTACACCTTC	CASSGVRYGYTF